These T cell receptor beta chains were read from a single sample in a study of T cells after posttransplantation cyclophosphamide. Using immunoSEQ multiplex PCR, the repertoire was profiled, and TCRdb retains in-frame clones only, with some absent. The sample records some 15,000 clones, 70% to 80% being singletons. Sequenced material: CD8+ T cells sorted from PBMCs, taken 1903 days after a stem cell transplant with posttransplant cyclophosphamide. Source of these receptors: a female patient in her forties who received an allogeneic stem cell transplant from a related donor, was CMV-positive, and had no GVHD. Some of these T cells may belong to the graft donor. Both conserved end residues are part of each CDR3. The D gene is left open where the match is weak. Only part of the rows carry a size: once, few, many, or a class if the clone is expanded.

>TRBD1|TRBJ1-1|-|TRBV29-1
CSVYTGGEAFF
TGCAGCGTTTACACAGGGGGTGAAGCTTTCTTT
>-|TRBJ1-1|-|TRBV19
CASSMKHHNTEAFF
TGTGCCAGTAGTATGAAGCATCATAACACTGAAGCTTTCTTT
>-|TRBJ1-2|-|TRBV2
CASSVQGNYGYTF
TGTGCCAGCAGTGTGCAGGGGAACTATGGCTACACCTTC
>TRBD1|TRBJ1-3|-|TRBV10-3
CAITPTGISGNTIYF
TGTGCCATCACCCCGACAGGGATCTCTGGAAACACCATATATTTT
>TRBD1|TRBJ1-2|medium-sized|TRBV9
CASSAQQGNKLANYGYTF
TGTGCCAGCAGCGCTCAACAGGGGAACAAGTTAGCTAACTATGGCTACACCTTC
>TRBD1|TRBJ2-7|-|TRBV4-3
CASSQDGTGVDEQYF
TGCGCCAGCAGCCAAGACGGGACAGGGGTAGACGAGCAGTACTTC
>-|TRBJ2-1|few|TRBV9
CASSVVTAIYNEQFF
TGTGCCAGCAGCGTAGTGACAGCTATTTACAATGAGCAGTTCTTC
>TRBD1|TRBJ2-5|-|TRBV7-9
CASSLGTGGLETQYF
TGTGCCAGCAGCTTAGGGACAGGGGGCCTGGAGACCCAGTACTTC
>-|TRBJ1-1|-|TRBV5-4
CASMAENTEAFF
TGTGCCAGCATGGCTGAGAACACTGAAGCTTTCTTT
>TRBD1|TRBJ1-5|once|TRBV6-5
CASATGGRGQPQHF
TGTGCCAGCGCTACAGGGGGCAGGGGTCAGCCCCAGCATTTT
>TRBD1|TRBJ2-7|-|TRBV2
CASSIGQGTAYEQYF
TGTGCCAGCAGCATCGGACAGGGGACGGCCTACGAGCAGTACTTC
>-|TRBJ2-4|-|TRBV10-2
CASRGTGGKNIQYF
TGCGCCAGCAGGGGGACTGGGGGCAAAAACATTCAGTACTTC
>TRBD1|TRBJ2-3|-|TRBV4-1
CASSPWDRDTDTQYF
TGCGCCAGCAGCCCCTGGGACAGAGACACAGATACGCAGTATTTT
>-|TRBJ2-1|once|TRBV15
CATSSEERSSYNEQFF
TGTGCCACCAGCAGTGAAGAACGGAGCTCCTACAATGAGCAGTTCTTC
>-|TRBJ1-1|-|TRBV4-3
CASSQDQFGSLAFF
TGCGCCAGCAGCCAAGATCAATTCGGGTCGCTAGCTTTCTTT
>TRBD1|TRBJ1-2|once|TRBV4-3
CASSQDGTGRGGYTF
TGCGCCAGCAGCCAAGACGGGACAGGGCGGGGTGGCTACACCTTC
>-|TRBJ2-2|-|TRBV11-3
CASSSPLEGENTGELFF
TGTGCCAGCAGCTCTCCCCTTGAAGGGGAGAACACCGGGGAGCTGTTTTTT
>TRBD1|TRBJ1-6|few|TRBV7-3
CASSLGTGGGSPLHF
TGTGCCAGCAGCTTGGGGACAGGGGGAGGATCACCCCTCCACTTT
>TRBD2|TRBJ2-1|-|TRBV7-6
CASSATLAGGLSSYNEQFF
TGTGCCAGCAGCGCCACCTTAGCGGGGGGGCTTAGCTCCTACAATGAGCAGTTCTTC
>TRBD1|TRBJ1-2|-|TRBV9
CASSDLVAGGPYGYTF
TGTGCCAGCAGCGACCTGGTGGCAGGGGGGCCTTATGGCTACACCTTC
>TRBD2|TRBJ2-3|-|TRBV19
CASSFSTSGGDGDTQYF
TGTGCCAGTAGTTTTAGTACTAGCGGGGGGGACGGAGATACGCAGTATTTT
>-|TRBJ2-7|-|TRBV11-2
CASSSYRSSYEQYF
TGTGCCAGCAGCTCTTACAGAAGCTCCTACGAGCAGTACTTC
>TRBD2|TRBJ2-5|-|TRBV4-1
CASSQAPAGAQETQYF
TGCGCCAGCAGCCAGGCCCCAGCGGGGGCCCAAGAGACCCAGTACTTC
>-|TRBJ1-5|-|TRBV19
CASTLGYGRGQPQHF
TGTGCCAGTACCCTAGGGTACGGGCGGGGGCAGCCCCAGCATTTT
>-|TRBJ2-3|-|TRBV15
CASGKDTQYF
TGTGCCTCGGGGAAAGATACGCAGTATTTT
>TRBD1|TRBJ2-7|-|TRBV19
CASSIGGQTYEQYF
TGTGCCAGTAGTATAGGGGGACAGACCTACGAGCAGTACTTC
>TRBD1|TRBJ2-1|-|TRBV5-6
CASSPGQNYNEQFF
TGTGCCAGCAGCCCGGGACAGAATTACAATGAGCAGTTCTTC